This T cell receptor beta chain stems from a study of blood T cell repertoires in COVID-19 (TCRdb year 2020). Broadly, across the study: Samples from collaborators originated in the United States, Italy and Spain and spanned both the acute and convalescent phases of COVID-19. The repertoires were released in a freely available public database intended as a resource for research on the immune response to SARS-CoV-2. The material from the prospective study consisted of cDNA or gDNA derived from T cells, B-cell-depleted T cells, or PBMCs. Where available, HLA class I and class II types were obtained from metadata supplied by the sample provider rather than from assay-based typing. Samples came from the ongoing ImmuneRACE study (first 160 participants) plus 1,254 subjects from 6 global collaborators. The sample metadata nearly always contained a de-identified subject ID, COVID-19 status, age in years and sex. Subjects who had been exposed to COVID-19, were actively infected with it, or had recovered from it provided the deeply sampled blood TCRbeta repertoires that made up the dataset.

On this clone itself: What antigen it recognizes has not been identified. No base quality information exists; no much larger clone differs at one position.

TCRbeta CDR3 regions were amplified from genomic DNA by means of the immunoSEQ Assay, a bias-controlled multiplex PCR. Processing in the source paper ran as follows. The number of nucleated cells in each sample was estimated from the amplification of reference gene primers within the assay. To quantify the absolute abundance of each unique TCRbeta CDR3 rearrangement, sequence reads were collapsed and filtered. Productive Simpson clonality was computed per sample as the square root of Simpson's diversity index over productive rearrangements. Here the immuneACCESS table is served through TCRdb, limited to in-frame sequences with V and J called. Missing clones are a known gap in these copies; in checked studies unresolved V genes cover under half, and the rest lacks a known reason. From that table come the V and J calls and clone size; the DNA was used to work out D and trimming. The sample table holds hundreds of thousands of clones, of which around 90% were seen once. Clones ranked in the top ten supply approximately 1.4% of the sample.

The collaborating institutions used their own protocols to collect whole blood in K2EDTA tubes. For TCRbeta analysis, collaborators shipped samples in one of three forms: frozen whole blood, isolated PBMCs, or DNA extracted from either of those sample types. V and J lose 5 bases and 1 base, and a span of 11 bases separates them. Reading the germline V gene gives CDR1 MNHEY and CDR2 SVGEGT. Including cysteine and phenylalanine, the CDR3 has 14 amino acids. The retained sequence is limited to the CDR3, 42 bases, with the frame set at the first base. General findings and caveats noted by the study authors: The amount of clinical and demographic metadata varied by source and participant and was provided uncurated.

The receptor chain draws on TRBV6-2 or TRBV6-3 and TRBJ2-5; perhaps TRBD1 is the D gene, with 5 bases matching. This TCR derives from an elderly man with acute or convalescent COVID-19. The sequenced material came from peripheral blood. The nucleotide sequence reads TGTGCCAGCAGTGCACCAGGGCTCCAAGAGACCCAGTACTTC. Its coded protein is CASSAPGLQETQYF.